This T cell receptor beta chain emerged from a study of response to subunit inactivated influenza vaccine. Using its own MiXCR run on the RT-PCR reads, TCRdb lists one record per CDR3 protein. The sample gives just under 550,000 distinct CDR3 sequences, under 30% of which show up once; about 3% is in the top ten. This clonotype was found a few times. This sample also belongs to another study, concerning T cells expressing NK-cell markers. This second report adds: UMIs accompanied the 5'RACE template switching by which TCR beta cDNA was made.

The sequence was obtained from a man in his forties or fifties who received an inactivated influenza vaccine. The material sequenced was CD4+ T cells sorted from PBMCs, taken approximately 12 days after vaccination.

The CDR3 here is CSARATGTSSYNEQFF. For the CDR3, the DNA is TGCAGTGCTAGGGCCACCGGGACTAGCTCCTACAATGAGCAGTTCTTC. This chain joins TRBV20-1 and TRBJ2-1, with 8 bases aligning to TRBD2. The junction had 7 bases not matched to a gene; V was cut back by 3 bases and J by 0 bases. CDR1 DFQATT and CDR2 SNEGSKA come from the germline V gene (reference sequence). The CDR3 is 16 residues long.